The 31 T cell receptor beta chains reported below all come from one sample, sequenced in a study of blood T cell repertoires in COVID-19 (dated by TCRdb to about 2020). The library was obtained by the immunoSEQ multiplex PCR assay. In TCRdb, the immuneACCESS table is reduced to in-frame sequences with V and J assigned. These tables do not hold every clone; where another copy was compared, an unresolved V gene accounts for under half, and the others remain unexplained. Present in this sample are about 130,000 clones, more than 75% of which were seen just once. The ten largest clones add up to over 3.5% of the sample. Sequencing was done on a sample of peripheral blood. The receptors were gathered from a man aged 45-65 years with active COVID-19.

This clone was found once. The chain employs TRBV3-1 (or the pseudogene TRBV3-2) and TRBJ2-2; 7 bases align to TRBD1. The length of the CDR3 is 16 residues. The germline V gene encodes CDR1 LGHDT and CDR2 YNNKEL (reference sequence). J was trimmed by 4 bases and V by 1 base; bases with no gene match: 6. Here the CDR3 DNA reads TGTGCCAGCAGCCAAGGTTTCACAGGGGCCACCGGGGAGCTGTTTTTT. This sequence encodes CASSQGFTGATGELFF.

The gene calls are TRBV27 and TRBJ1-4; 7 nucleotides align to TRBD1. Germline V gene sequence: CDR1 MNHEY, CDR2 SMNVEV (reference sequence). CDR3 length: 12 residues. Unmatched junction bases numbered 5, after V lost 7 bases and J lost 9 bases. In nucleotides, the CDR3 is TGTGCCAGCATGTCAGGGGGGAAAAAACTGTTTTTT. Its protein is CASMSGGKKLFF.

The chain combines TRBV4-1 with TRBJ1-4, with TRBD1 identical over 9 bases. V dropped 3 bases and J dropped 6; count of bases not matched to a gene: 5. The CDR3 contains 15 residues. CDR1 is MGHRA and CDR2 is YSYEKL in the germline V gene. CDR3 bases: TGCGCCAGCAGCCAGTTCGGGACAGGGTATGAAAAACTGTTTTTT. Amino acid sequence: CASSQFGTGYEKLFF.

This clone showed up just a few times. The chain's CDR3 is CASSTGQLNTEAFF. The CDR3 coding sequence is TGTGCCAGTAGTACGGGACAACTGAACACTGAAGCTTTCTTT. The chain couples TRBV19 to TRBJ1-1; the D gene is possibly TRBD1 (6 bases). Looked up from germline, CDR1 is LNHDA and CDR2 is SQIVND (reference sequence). CDR3 length: 14 amino acids. Trimming took off 4 bases at V and 0 bases at J, with 9 bases between the two ends.

The V gene is TRBV19, the J gene TRBJ1-1, with 10 bases fitting TRBD1. The CDR3 is made up of 16 amino acids. CDR1 is LNHDA and CDR2 is SQIVND in the germline V gene (reference sequence). V shed 5 bases, J shed 3 bases, and the junction held 9 bases outside the gene matches. The CDR3 DNA is TGTGCCAGTAGTCTGGGACTGGGACAGGGGCACACTGAAGCTTTCTTT. This translates into CASSLGLGQGHTEAFF.

The chain combines TRBV2 with TRBJ2-5; tentative D call: TRBD2 (5 bases). With 6 bases removed from V and 5 bases from J, the gap between germline ends came to 13 bases. CDR1 is SNHLY, CDR2 FYNNEI, per germline. This CDR3 has 13 amino acids. The CDR3 coding sequence is TGTGCCAGCAGCCCCACTAGGATTGAGACCCAGTACTTC. It yields the protein CASSPTRIETQYF.

This clone was seen just once. The J gene is TRBJ2-7, the V gene TRBV2; 8 bases map to TRBD1. V dropped 7 bases and J dropped 4; count of bases not matched to a gene: 6. CDR3 length: 13 residues. CDR1 is SNHLY and CDR2 is FYNNEI in the germline V gene. CDR3 sequence: CASIQDRAYEQYV. The CDR3 DNA reads TGTGCCAGCATACAGGACAGGGCTTACGAGCAGTACGTC.

V gene TRBV4-1 combines with J gene TRBJ1-5, with D tentatively TRBD1 (5 bases). The CDR3 runs 15 residues. Germline values: CDR1 MGHRA, CDR2 YSYEKL. Trimming removed 0 bases at V and 5 bases at J, with 11 bases between. Here the CDR3 reads CASSQDLAGHQPQHF. The CDR3 DNA sequence: TGCGCCAGCAGCCAAGATTTGGCAGGGCATCAGCCCCAGCATTTT.

This sequence joins TRBV6-5 and TRBJ1-5; D is unclear. The CDR3 spans 13 residues. Trimming shortened V by 6 bases and J by 4 bases, and 10 bases separated the two germline ends. The germline V gene has CDR1 MNHEY and CDR2 SVGAGI. In DNA, the CDR3 is TGTGCCAGCAGGTACGTTCTAAATCAGCCCCAGCATTTT. Its protein product is CASRYVLNQPQHF.

V usage is TRBV7-9 and J usage is TRBJ2-1; 11 nucleotides agree with TRBD1. With 6 bases clipped from V and 6 bases from J, the junction kept 10 bases outside the gene matches. The CDR3 spans 16 residues. Per the germline V gene, CDR1 is SEHNR and CDR2 is FQNEAQ (reference sequence). CDR3 residues: CASRDSEGTGGNEQFF. CDR3 DNA sequence: TGTGCCAGCAGAGATTCTGAAGGGACAGGGGGCAATGAGCAGTTCTTC.

The rearrangement links TRBV7-3 to TRBJ2-5; no reliable D call. The CDR3 totals 13 residues. Trimming removed 2 bases at V and 1 base at J, with 5 bases between. Germline CDR1 SGHTA, CDR2 FQGTGA. CDR3 nucleotide sequence: TGTGCCAGCAGCTTAGGGCCCCAAGAGACCCAGTACTTC. This gives the protein CASSLGPQETQYF.

V and J are TRBV19 and TRBJ1-1; perhaps TRBD1 as D (6 bases). Germline CDR1 and CDR2: LNHDA and SQIVND (reference sequence). The CDR3 sequence is 17 residues long. Trimming left V 7 bases short and J 4 bases short, with 25 bases between. CDR3 DNA: TGTGCCAGTATTCGACGAGGGGGTCAAACCCTGGGCACTGAAGCTTTCTTT. It is translated as CASIRRGGQTLGTEAFF.

The chain joins TRBV10-3 to TRBJ2-7; D possibly corresponds to TRBD1 (5 bases). Trimming left V 3 bases short and J 6 bases short, with 6 bases between. Germline V gene sequence: CDR1 ENHRY, CDR2 SYGVKD. This CDR3 is built from 11 residues. CDR3 DNA: TGTGCCATCAGTGATAGGGGCGAGCAGTACGTC. Protein product: CAISDRGEQYV.

The V gene is TRBV5-4, the J gene TRBJ1-1, with D possibly TRBD1 on 5 matching bases. CDR1 SGHNT and CDR2 YYREEE come from the germline V gene (reference sequence). This CDR3 comprises 14 residues. V gave up 3 bases and J gave up 0 bases, with 9 bases separating them. The CDR3 is CASSSARVNTEAFF. DNA for the CDR3: TGTGCCAGCAGCTCGGCCAGGGTGAACACTGAAGCTTTCTTT.

V and J are TRBV27 and TRBJ1-3; D possibly corresponds to TRBD1 (5 bases). This CDR3 is 14 amino acids long. Germline V gene sequence: CDR1 MNHEY, CDR2 SMNVEV (reference sequence). V was pared by 3 bases and J by 3 bases, with 9 bases between. The CDR3 sequence is CASSFQGGGNTIYF. In DNA, the CDR3 is TGTGCCAGCAGTTTTCAGGGAGGTGGAAACACCATATATTTT.

The rearrangement joins TRBV18 to TRBJ2-2; 9 bases agree with TRBD2. This CDR3 comprises 16 residues. Germline V lookup: CDR1 KGHSH, CDR2 LQKENI. Trimming took 3 bases from V and 1 from J; bases not matched to a gene: 3. The CDR3 nucleotides read TGTGCCAGCTCACCCCGACTAGCGGAGAACACCGGGGAGCTGTTTTTT. This gives the protein CASSPRLAENTGELFF.

The chain joins TRBV10-3 to TRBJ1-6; 8 bases are shared with TRBD1. Germline V lookup: CDR1 ENHRY, CDR2 SYGVKD. V lost 2 bases to trimming and J lost 7 bases; unmatched junction nucleotides: 13. The CDR3 is 18 amino acids. The CDR3 here is CAISEVAETGVFNSPLHF. In DNA, the CDR3 is TGTGCCATCAGTGAGGTAGCTGAGACAGGGGTTTTCAATTCACCCCTCCACTTT.

The chain combines TRBV27 with TRBJ1-5; perhaps TRBD1 as D (6 bases). V lost 6 bases, J lost 1 base, and 13 bases lay in between. CDR1 is MNHEY, CDR2 SMNVEV, per germline (reference sequence). The CDR3 sequence is 15 residues long. Here the CDR3 reads CASRNTGLSNQPQHF. The CDR3 DNA sequence: TGTGCCAGCAGGAACACAGGGTTGAGCAATCAGCCCCAGCATTTT.

The gene calls are TRBV4-1 and TRBJ1-4; D may be TRBD1 (5 bases). V was trimmed by 1 base and J by 8 bases, leaving 11 bases between them. The CDR3 length is 14 residues. Germline values: CDR1 MGHRA, CDR2 YSYEKL. The CDR3 spells CASSQVPGEEKLFF. The CDR3 DNA follows: TGCGCCAGCAGCCAAGTACCGGGGGAAGAAAAACTGTTTTTT.

The chain has TRBV5-1 and TRBJ2-2; 9 bases line up with TRBD2. The length of the CDR3 is 15 residues. The junction had 4 bases not matched to a gene; V was cut back by 0 bases and J by 7 bases. Germline V gives CDR1 SGHRS, CDR2 YFSETQ. The chain's CDR3 is CASSLVPAGGGELFF. In DNA, the CDR3 is TGCGCCAGCAGCTTGGTACCAGCGGGAGGCGGGGAGCTGTTTTTT.

The rearrangement links TRBV6-5 to TRBJ2-1; D might be TRBD2 (5 bases). The CDR3 runs 13 residues. The germline CDR1 and CDR2 sequences are MNHEY and SVGAGI. The V gene lost 5 bases and the J gene lost 3 bases, with 8 bases spanning the gap. CDR3 nucleotide sequence: TGTGCCAGCAGTCTTGGACTCTACAATGAGCAGTTCTTC. Translated, it gives CASSLGLYNEQFF.

The rearrangement uses TRBV7-9 and TRBJ2-3; D perhaps matches TRBD1 (6 bases). V was clipped by 2 bases and J by 7 bases, with 16 bases between them. Germline CDR1 is SEHNR and CDR2 is FQNEAQ (reference sequence). This CDR3 has 15 amino acids. The CDR3, as DNA: TGTGCCAGCAGCTTAAATCGTCAGGGGCAAAATACGCAGTATTTT. Translated, it gives CASSLNRQGQNTQYF. Looking up the rest from reference TRBV7-9 and TRBJ2-3 gives the full variable domain: DTGVSQNPRHKITKRGQNVTFRCDPISEHNRLYWYRQTLGQGPEFLTYFQNEAQLEKSRLLSDRFSAERPKGSFSTLEIQRTEQGDSAMYLCASSLNRQGQNTQYFGPGTRLTVL.

This clone has a single count. The genes are TRBV5-8 and TRBJ1-5; 8 bases agree with TRBD1. From germline, CDR1 is SGHTS and CDR2 YDEGEE. The CDR3 runs to 13 residues. Trimming at V came to 7 bases and at J to 5 bases, leaving 5 bases not matched to a gene. The CDR3 sequence: CASGRQGHQPQHF. DNA of the CDR3: TGTGCCAGCGGGAGACAGGGGCATCAGCCCCAGCATTTT.

J is TRBJ2-3 and V is TRBV5-1, with 12 nucleotides matching TRBD2. The CDR3 spans 16 residues. CDR1 is SGHRS and CDR2 is YFSETQ in the germline V gene. V was clipped by 3 bases and J by 2 bases; unmatched bases: 4. In nucleotides, the CDR3 is TGCGCCAGCAGCTACTCTAGCGGGGGGGTCACAGATACGCAGTATTTT. Translation gives CASSYSSGGVTDTQYF.

The genes are TRBV19 and TRBJ1-5; 7 bases line up with TRBD1. The junction had 8 bases not matched to a gene; V was cut back by 1 base and J by 5 bases. The germline CDR1 and CDR2 sequences are LNHDA and SQIVND (reference sequence). The CDR3 contains 16 residues. The chain's CDR3 is CASSIVGRGQHQPQHF. The DNA for the CDR3 is TGTGCCAGTAGTATAGTTGGAAGGGGGCAGCATCAGCCCCAGCATTTT.

This clone was detected once. This rearrangement joins TRBV28 to TRBJ2-1, with TRBD1 identical over 8 bases. Germline trimming cut 4 bases from V and 6 bases from J; bases unmatched to any gene: 5. From germline, CDR1 is MDHEN and CDR2 SYDVKM. The CDR3 spans 14 residues. The CDR3 loop is CASSSGQGPNEQFF. DNA for the CDR3: TGTGCCAGCAGTTCCGGACAGGGACCCAATGAGCAGTTCTTC.

The genes are TRBV7-8 and TRBJ1-6, with TRBD1 matching over 8 bases. Per the germline V gene, CDR1 is SGHVS and CDR2 is FQNEAQ. J was trimmed by 3 bases and V by 5 bases; bases with no gene match: 9. The CDR3 totals 17 residues. CDR3 sequence: CASSATGTGHYNSPLHF. CDR3 DNA: TGTGCCAGCAGCGCTACCGGGACAGGCCACTATAATTCACCCCTCCACTTT.

The rearrangement links TRBV7-2 to TRBJ2-2; D perhaps matches TRBD2 (5 bases). CDR1 is SGHTA, CDR2 FQGNSA, per germline. The CDR3 totals 16 residues. V was trimmed by 2 bases and J by 0 bases, leaving 10 bases between them. The CDR3 reads CASSLLPGTNTGELFF. DNA of the CDR3: TGTGCCAGCAGCTTACTGCCGGGAACGAACACCGGGGAGCTGTTTTTT.

J is TRBJ2-6 and V is TRBV5-1; D remains unclear. V was pared by 0 bases and J by 2 bases, with 6 bases between. The CDR3 covers 15 residues. Germline CDR1 is SGHRS and CDR2 is YFSETQ. CDR3 nucleotide sequence: TGCGCCAGCAGCTTGGCCTCTCCTGGGGCCAACGTCCTGACTTTC. Translated, it gives CASSLASPGANVLTF.

For the CDR3, the DNA is TGTGCCACCAGTGGGCAGGGCAATCAGCCCCAGCATTTT. Encoded protein: CATSGQGNQPQHF. This chain links TRBV24-1 with TRBJ1-5; D not resolved. V lost 5 bases to trimming and J lost 2 bases, with 6 bases between them. Germline V gives CDR1 KGHDR, CDR2 SFDVKD. CDR3 length equals 13 residues.

This chain links TRBV18 with TRBJ1-1; TRBD1 is a possible D gene (5 bases). Germline CDR1 reads KGHSH; CDR2 reads LQKENI. Between the trimmed V and J ends, which lost 5 bases and 4 bases, there was a span of 41 bases. This CDR3 is built from 23 residues. The CDR3 reads CASSKAIILGGGAAGRVVTEAFF. The CDR3 DNA reads as TGTGCCAGCTCAAAAGCCATTATACTGGGGGGGGGAGCAGCTGGGCGCGTTGTCACTGAAGCTTTCTTT.